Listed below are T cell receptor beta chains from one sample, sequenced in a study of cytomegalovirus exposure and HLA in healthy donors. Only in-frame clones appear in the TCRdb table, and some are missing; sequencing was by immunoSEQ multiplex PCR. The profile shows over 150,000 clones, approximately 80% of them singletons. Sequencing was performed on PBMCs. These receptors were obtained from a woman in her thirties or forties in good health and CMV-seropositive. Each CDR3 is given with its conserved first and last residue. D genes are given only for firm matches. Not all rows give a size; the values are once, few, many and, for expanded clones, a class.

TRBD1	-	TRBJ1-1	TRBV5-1	CASSLNRGTEAFF	TGCGCCAGCAGCCTAAACAGGGGGACTGAAGCTTTCTTT
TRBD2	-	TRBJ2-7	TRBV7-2	CASSLGRGGYEQYF	TGTGCCAGCAGCTTAGGGCGGGGGGGCTACGAGCAGTACTTC
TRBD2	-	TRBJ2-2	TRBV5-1	CASIGLAETGELFF	TGCGCCAGCATTGGACTAGCGGAGACCGGGGAGCTGTTTTTT
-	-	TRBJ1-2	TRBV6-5	CASSYSGLYGYTF	TGTGCCAGCAGTTACTCTGGCCTCTATGGCTACACCTTC
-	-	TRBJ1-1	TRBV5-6	CASSLNREYEAFF	TGTGCCAGCAGCTTGAACAGGGAATATGAAGCTTTCTTT
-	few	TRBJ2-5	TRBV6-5	CASSYGRAQETQYF	TGTGCCAGCAGTTACGGGCGGGCCCAAGAGACCCAGTACTTC
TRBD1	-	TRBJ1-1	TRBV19	CASIRTGEQEAFF	TGTGCCAGTATCCGGACAGGGGAGCAAGAAGCTTTCTTT
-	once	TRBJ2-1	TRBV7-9	CASSFDTFYNEQFF	TGTGCCAGCAGCTTCGACACGTTCTACAATGAGCAGTTCTTC
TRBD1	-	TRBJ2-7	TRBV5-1	CASSSDRVGLEQYF	TGCGCCAGCAGCTCGGACAGGGTGGGCTTAGAGCAGTACTTC
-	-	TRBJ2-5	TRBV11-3	CASSSASRGETQYF	TGTGCCAGCAGCTCCGCTTCTCGGGGGGAGACCCAGTACTTC
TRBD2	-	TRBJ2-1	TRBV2	CASSEAGLAAYNEQFF	TGTGCCAGCAGTGAAGCAGGGCTAGCGGCTTACAATGAGCAGTTCTTC
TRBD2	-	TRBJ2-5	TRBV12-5	CASGLASSAGVAQATQYF	TGTGCTAGTGGTTTGGCATCCTCGGCGGGAGTGGCCCAAGCGACCCAGTACTTC
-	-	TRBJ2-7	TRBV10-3	CAISAPSGSEQYF	TGTGCCATCAGTGCTCCTTCAGGGTCCGAGCAGTACTTC
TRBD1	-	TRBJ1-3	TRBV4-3	CASSQGGTGQRNTIYF	TGCGCCAGCAGCCAAGGTGGGACAGGGCAGAGAAACACCATATATTTT
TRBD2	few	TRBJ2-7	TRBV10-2	CASQTSGYEQYF	TGCGCCAGTCAGACTAGCGGCTACGAGCAGTACTTC
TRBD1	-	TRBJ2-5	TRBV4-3	CASSQGIGQGGETQYF	TGCGCCAGCAGCCAAGGAATAGGACAGGGTGGGGAGACCCAGTACTTC
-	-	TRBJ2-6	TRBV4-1	CASSQDLARQDSGANVLTF	TGCGCCAGCAGCCAAGATCTAGCGAGGCAGGACTCTGGGGCCAACGTCCTGACTTTC
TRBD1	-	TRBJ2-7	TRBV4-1	CASSQDLAGGSYEQYF	TGCGCCAGCAGCCAAGATCTGGCAGGGGGATCCTACGAGCAGTACTTC
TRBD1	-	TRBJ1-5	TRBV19	CASSTSGTGIGVQPQHF	TGTGCCAGTAGTACCTCAGGGACAGGGATTGGAGTTCAGCCCCAGCATTTT
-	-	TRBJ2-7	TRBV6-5	CASSYGGAGLSYEQYF	TGTGCCAGCAGTTACGGGGGGGCAGGGCTCTCCTACGAGCAGTACTTC
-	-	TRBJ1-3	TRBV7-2	CASSLGGTSSGNTIYF	TGTGCCAGCAGCTTAGGTGGGACAAGCTCTGGAAACACCATATATTTT
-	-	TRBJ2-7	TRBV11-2	CASSVSYEQYF	TGTGCCAGCAGCGTATCCTACGAGCAGTACTTC
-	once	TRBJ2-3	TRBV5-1	CASSSVTSTDTQYF	TGCGCCAGCAGCTCCGTCACTAGCACAGATACGCAGTATTTT
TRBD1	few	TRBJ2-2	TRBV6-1	CAGRTGVTGELFF	TGTGCCGGCAGGACAGGGGTGACCGGGGAGCTGTTTTTT
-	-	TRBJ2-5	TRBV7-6	CASSLGVAMLQETQYF	TGTGCCAGCAGCTTAGGGGTAGCGATGCTACAAGAGACCCAGTACTTC
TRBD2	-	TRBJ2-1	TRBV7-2	CASSFFGTSGTTRGEQFF	TGTGCCAGCAGCTTTTTCGGGACTAGCGGGACCACCCGGGGTGAGCAGTTCTTC
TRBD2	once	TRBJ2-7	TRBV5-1	CASSALTSGSYEQYF	TGCGCCAGCAGCGCCCTGACTAGCGGGAGTTACGAGCAGTACTTC
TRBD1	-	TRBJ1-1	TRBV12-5	CASGLFLDRVNTEAFF	TGTGCTAGTGGTTTGTTCCTCGACAGGGTGAACACTGAAGCTTTCTTT
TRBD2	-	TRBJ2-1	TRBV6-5	CASSYAASGYNEQFF	TGTGCCAGCAGTTATGCGGCTAGCGGCTACAATGAGCAGTTCTTC
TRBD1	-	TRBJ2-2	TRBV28	CASSLNRGAGELFF	TGTGCCAGCAGTTTGAACAGGGGGGCCGGGGAGCTGTTTTTT
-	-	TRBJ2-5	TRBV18	CASSLLETQYF	TGTGCCAGCTCCCTGTTAGAGACCCAGTACTTC
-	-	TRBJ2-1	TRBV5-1	CASSLGQGNNEQFF	TGCGCCAGCAGCTTGGGGCAGGGGAACAATGAGCAGTTCTTC
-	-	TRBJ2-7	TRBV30	CAWSPSYEQYF	TGTGCCTGGAGTCCTTCCTACGAGCAGTACTTC
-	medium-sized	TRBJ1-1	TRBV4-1	CASSQDHRNTEAFF	TGCGCCAGCAGCCAAGATCACAGGAACACTGAAGCTTTCTTT
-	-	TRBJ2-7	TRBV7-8	CASSLADLTYEQYF	TGTGCCAGCAGCTTAGCGGACTTAACCTACGAGCAGTACTTC
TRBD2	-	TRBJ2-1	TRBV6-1	CASVFGTSGYNEQFF	TGTGCCAGCGTTTTCGGGACTAGCGGATACAATGAGCAGTTCTTC
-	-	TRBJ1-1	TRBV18	CASSQGGTGNTEAFF	TGTGCCAGCTCACAGGGGGGGACGGGGAACACTGAAGCTTTCTTT
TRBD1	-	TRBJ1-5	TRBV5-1	CASSSGQGNQPQHF	TGCGCCAGCAGCTCGGGACAGGGCAATCAGCCCCAGCATTTT
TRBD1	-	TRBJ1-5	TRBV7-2	CASSPAGTDYQPQHF	TGTGCCAGCAGCCCCGCCGGGACAGACTATCAGCCCCAGCATTTT
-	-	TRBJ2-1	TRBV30	CAWGGYNEQFF	TGTGCCTGGGGAGGGTACAATGAGCAGTTCTTC
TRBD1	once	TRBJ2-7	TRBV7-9	CASSPGQGRYEQYF	TGTGCCAGCAGCCCGGGACAGGGGAGGTACGAGCAGTACTTC
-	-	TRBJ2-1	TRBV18	CASSQIRISSYNEQFF	TGTGCCAGCTCACAAATTAGAATTAGCTCCTACAATGAGCAGTTCTTC
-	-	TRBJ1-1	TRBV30	CASHTNTEAFF	TGTGCCTCCCACACGAACACTGAAGCTTTCTTT
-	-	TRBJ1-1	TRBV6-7	CASSLTANTEAFF	TGTGCCAGCAGTTTGACAGCTAACACTGAAGCTTTCTTT
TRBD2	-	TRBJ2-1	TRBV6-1	CASTATSSPNEQFF	TGTGCCAGCACTGCGACTAGCTCGCCCAATGAGCAGTTCTTC
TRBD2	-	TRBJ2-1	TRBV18	CASSLTSGINHEQFF	TGTGCCAGCTCTCTGACTAGCGGGATTAACCATGAGCAGTTCTTC
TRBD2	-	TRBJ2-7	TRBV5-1	CASSLAPGGYEQYF	TGCGCCAGCAGCTTGGCCCCGGGGGGGTACGAGCAGTACTTC
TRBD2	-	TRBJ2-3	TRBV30	CAWTLAGGRDTQYF	TGTGCCTGGACGCTAGCGGGGGGGCGCGATACGCAGTATTTT
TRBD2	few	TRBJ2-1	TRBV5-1	CASILAGGQVGEQFF	TGCGCCAGCATTCTGGCGGGGGGCCAAGTGGGTGAGCAGTTCTTC
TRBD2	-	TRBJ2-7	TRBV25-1	CASSGGRIYEQYF	TGTGCCAGCAGTGGCGGGAGAATATACGAGCAGTACTTC
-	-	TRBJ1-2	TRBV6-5	CASRTYSLNYGYTF	TGTGCCAGCAGAACCTATTCTTTAAACTATGGCTACACCTTC
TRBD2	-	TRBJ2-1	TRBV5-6	CASSLLSGDDNEQFF	TGTGCCAGCAGCTTGCTCAGCGGGGATGACAATGAGCAGTTCTTC
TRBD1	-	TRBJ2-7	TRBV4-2	CASSQPGQGLSYEQYF	TGTGCCAGCAGCCAACCCGGACAGGGTCTTTCCTACGAGCAGTACTTC